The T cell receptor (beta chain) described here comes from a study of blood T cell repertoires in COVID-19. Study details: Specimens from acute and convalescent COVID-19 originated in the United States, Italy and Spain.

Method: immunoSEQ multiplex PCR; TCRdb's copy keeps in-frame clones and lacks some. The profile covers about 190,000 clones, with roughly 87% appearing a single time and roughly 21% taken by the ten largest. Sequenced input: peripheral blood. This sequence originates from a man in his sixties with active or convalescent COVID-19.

CDR3 nucleotides: TGTGCCACCAGTGATTTGGGGGGGGATCAGCCCCAGCATTTT. It is translated as CATSDLGGDQPQHF. The rearrangement uses TRBV24-1 and TRBJ1-5; D might be TRBD1 (5 bases). This CDR3 has 14 amino acids. V lost 0 bases, J lost 5 bases, and 7 bases lay in between. In germline, CDR1 is KGHDR, CDR2 SFDVKD.